A selection of T cell receptor beta chains follows, all from one sample in a study of cytomegalovirus exposure and HLA in healthy donors. Some clones are missing from TCRdb's copy, which holds only in-frame ones; the method was immunoSEQ multiplex PCR. The data show about 140,000 clones, approximately 80% seen once. The sequencing sample was made of PBMCs. These receptors came from a middle-aged woman in good health and CMV-seronegative. Each CDR3 is given with its conserved first and last residue. Fields, in order: J gene, V gene, clone size, D gene, CDR3 DNA, CDR3 protein. A D gene is named only where the DNA matches it firmly. Rows may omit the clone size; those that give it use once, few, many or a size class.

J: TRBJ2-5
V: TRBV19
size: -
D: TRBD1
DNA: TGTGCCAGTAGGCCCGACGGGGACAGGGGTATCGGGGAGACCCAGTACTTC
CDR3: CASRPDGDRGIGETQYF

J: TRBJ1-4
V: TRBV28
size: -
D: -
DNA: TGTGCCAGCAGTCTTGGGGGCTATGGACCGTTTTTT
CDR3: CASSLGGYGPFF

J: TRBJ2-7
V: TRBV7-3
size: -
D: -
DNA: TGTGCCAGCAGCCGAAGGTCAGGGTCCCGCGAGCAGTACTTC
CDR3: CASSRRSGSREQYF

J: TRBJ1-1
V: TRBV27
size: -
D: -
DNA: TGTGCCAGCAGTTTTGGGCGGGAGACTGAAGCTTTCTTT
CDR3: CASSFGRETEAFF

J: TRBJ2-5
V: TRBV27
size: -
D: -
DNA: TGTGCCAGCAGTTTTAGGGGGATGGAGACCCAGTACTTC
CDR3: CASSFRGMETQYF

J: TRBJ1-6
V: TRBV5-1
size: -
D: TRBD1
DNA: TGCGCCAGCAGCTCACGACAGGGGGATCATTATTCACCCCTCCACTTT
CDR3: CASSSRQGDHYSPLHF

J: TRBJ1-4
V: TRBV6-5
size: -
D: TRBD1
DNA: TGTGCCAGCAGTCGACAGGGTACTAATGAAAAACTGTTTTTT
CDR3: CASSRQGTNEKLFF

J: TRBJ2-7
V: TRBV28
size: -
D: TRBD1
DNA: TGTGCCAGCAGTTCCCTGGGACAGGGCATTAGCTACGAGCAGTACTTC
CDR3: CASSSLGQGISYEQYF

J: TRBJ2-1
V: TRBV27
size: -
D: -
DNA: TGTGCCAGCAGTTTACGGACACGCTATCTAGGCAATGAGCAGTTCTTC
CDR3: CASSLRTRYLGNEQFF

J: TRBJ2-3
V: TRBV11-3
size: once
D: -
DNA: TGTGCCAGCAGCTTAGATTCCCTAGGTGGGACAGATACGCAGTATTTT
CDR3: CASSLDSLGGTDTQYF

J: TRBJ2-2
V: TRBV15
size: -
D: TRBD1
DNA: TGTGCCACCAGCGTCGGGACAGGGCTCCCCGGGGAGCTGTTTTTT
CDR3: CATSVGTGLPGELFF

J: TRBJ2-3
V: TRBV5-1
size: -
D: TRBD2
DNA: TGCGCCTGCACCGCGGGAGTACGGACAGATACGCAGTATTTT
CDR3: CACTAGVRTDTQYF

J: TRBJ1-2
V: TRBV5-1
size: -
D: TRBD1
DNA: TGCGCCAGCAGCCCACAGGGGGTGGATGGCTACACCTTC
CDR3: CASSPQGVDGYTF

J: TRBJ1-1
V: TRBV6-6
size: few
D: TRBD1
DNA: TGTGCCAGCAGCAGGGGGATCAGCACTGAAGCTTTCTTT
CDR3: CASSRGISTEAFF

J: TRBJ2-2
V: TRBV28
size: -
D: -
DNA: TGTGCCAGCACCCCGTGGAGCACCGGGGAGCTGTTTTTT
CDR3: CASTPWSTGELFF

J: TRBJ2-1
V: TRBV28
size: few
D: -
DNA: TGTGCCAGCCAGTACAATGAGCAGTTCTTC
CDR3: CASQYNEQFF

J: TRBJ1-2
V: TRBV5-1
size: few
D: -
DNA: TGCGCCAGCAGCCCCGACACGCCAGGAGGGTATGGCTACACCTTC
CDR3: CASSPDTPGGYGYTF

J: TRBJ2-7
V: TRBV5-5
size: -
D: TRBD2
DNA: TGTGCCAGCAGCGGATGGACTAGCGGCTACGAGCAGTACTTC
CDR3: CASSGWTSGYEQYF

J: TRBJ2-3
V: TRBV5-1
size: -
D: -
DNA: TGCGCCAGCAGCCCGAGGGCTAGCGAAAACACAGATACGCAGTATTTT
CDR3: CASSPRASENTDTQYF

J: TRBJ2-7
V: TRBV7-2
size: -
D: TRBD2
DNA: TGTGCCAGCAGCTTGGCTAGCGGTACCTACGAGCAGTACTTC
CDR3: CASSLASGTYEQYF

J: TRBJ1-3
V: TRBV4-2
size: -
D: TRBD1
DNA: TGTGCCAGCAGCCCATTAGGGGCGACAGGGCAAACCTCTGGAAACACCATATATTTT
CDR3: CASSPLGATGQTSGNTIYF

J: TRBJ2-1
V: TRBV4-1
size: -
D: TRBD2
DNA: TGCGCCAGCAGCCAAGATCCGGGGGGAGGGAGTGAGCAGTTCTTC
CDR3: CASSQDPGGGSEQFF

J: TRBJ1-1
V: TRBV15
size: -
D: -
DNA: TGTGCCACCAGCACACAGCTGGGCAGGCACAGGGACACTGAAGCTTTCTTT
CDR3: CATSTQLGRHRDTEAFF

J: TRBJ2-1
V: TRBV10-3
size: few
D: TRBD2
DNA: TGTGCCATCAGTCCGGGAGGTATTTTGAATGAGCAGTTCTTC
CDR3: CAISPGGILNEQFF

J: TRBJ2-7
V: TRBV19
size: -
D: TRBD2
DNA: TGTGCCGGACCGGGCGGGAGATATAAGGACGAGCAGTACTTC
CDR3: CAGPGGRYKDEQYF

J: TRBJ2-1
V: TRBV2
size: -
D: TRBD1
DNA: TGTGCCAGCGACTGGGACAGAAACTTAGGGAGCTCCTACAATGAGCAGTTCTTC
CDR3: CASDWDRNLGSSYNEQFF

J: TRBJ1-6
V: TRBV2
size: -
D: TRBD1
DNA: TGTGCCAGCAGTGAAGCGGGACAGATCGATTCACCCCTCCACTTT
CDR3: CASSEAGQIDSPLHF

J: TRBJ2-1
V: TRBV15
size: -
D: -
DNA: TGTGCCACCGTCGGGAGCGCGACTGGAAGCTCCTACAATGAGCAGTTCTTC
CDR3: CATVGSATGSSYNEQFF

J: TRBJ1-2
V: TRBV7-2
size: -
D: -
DNA: TGTGCCAGCAGATCAATCGGGGGTCGTAACTATGGCTACACCTTC
CDR3: CASRSIGGRNYGYTF

J: TRBJ2-7
V: TRBV4-3
size: -
D: -
DNA: TGCGCCAGCAGCCAGAACGGGAACAACTACGAGCAGTACTTC
CDR3: CASSQNGNNYEQYF

J: TRBJ1-1
V: TRBV19
size: -
D: TRBD1
DNA: TGTGCCAGTAGAGAGGACAGGGAGGGGAACACTGAAGCTTTCTTT
CDR3: CASREDREGNTEAFF

J: TRBJ2-3
V: TRBV10-1
size: -
D: TRBD2
DNA: TGCGCCAGCAGTGACTCTAGCGGGGGCCCAAGCACAGATACGCAGTATTTT
CDR3: CASSDSSGGPSTDTQYF

J: TRBJ1-2
V: TRBV18
size: -
D: -
DNA: TGTGCCAGCTCATCACAGTCGGAGGCGAGTGGCTACACCTTC
CDR3: CASSSQSEASGYTF

J: TRBJ2-5
V: TRBV27
size: -
D: -
DNA: TGTGCCAGCAGTGAATCGAATAGCGGAAAAGAGACCCAGTACTTC
CDR3: CASSESNSGKETQYF

J: TRBJ2-1
V: TRBV27
size: few
D: TRBD1
DNA: TGTGCCAGCAGTCCTACTAGGGGACAGAGAGACTACAATGAGCAGTTCTTC
CDR3: CASSPTRGQRDYNEQFF

J: TRBJ2-1
V: TRBV5-1
size: once
D: TRBD1
DNA: TGCGCCAGTACCGTTTTTGAGACAGGGGTCAATGAGCAGTTCTTC
CDR3: CASTVFETGVNEQFF

J: TRBJ2-1
V: TRBV7-2
size: -
D: -
DNA: TGTGCCAGCACCGTCTCCCTTAACTACAATGAGCAGTTCTTC
CDR3: CASTVSLNYNEQFF